This entry is about one T cell receptor (beta chain). The clone's antigen remains unknown. Within one base of it there is no much larger clone, and no base qualities were kept. The sample has other DNA sequences that encode this CDR3 too. V is clipped by 3 bases and J by 0 bases, and the sequence between their germline boundaries is 9 bases long. From the germline V gene (reference sequence), CDR1 is LNHDA and CDR2 is SQIVND. The cysteine opens and the phenylalanine closes a CDR3 of 15 amino acids. This entry keeps only the CDR3 DNA: 45 bases, framed from base 1. These data are taken from a study of blood T cell repertoires in COVID-19 (dated by TCRdb to the early 2020s). For context, the study as a whole: Samples covering the acute and convalescent phases of COVID-19 were provided by collaborators in the United States, Italy and Spain. Deeply sampled blood TCRbeta repertoires from subjects exposed to, actively infected with, or recovered from COVID-19 were included in the dataset. The repertoires were released in a freely available public database intended as a resource for research on the immune response to SARS-CoV-2. Where available, HLA class I and class II types were taken from metadata supplied by the sample provider and were not determined by assay-based typing. The material from the prospective study consisted of cDNA or gDNA derived from T cells, B-cell-depleted T cells, or PBMCs. Samples came from the ongoing ImmuneRACE study (first 160 participants) plus 1,254 subjects from 6 global collaborators. Sample metadata almost always included a de-identified subject ID, COVID-19 status, age in years and sex.

Each collaborating institution followed its own protocols to collect whole blood in K2EDTA tubes. For TCRbeta analysis, collaborators shipped samples as frozen whole blood, isolated PBMCs, or DNA extracted from either of those sample types. Study-level results and caveats: The amount of clinical and demographic metadata varied by source and participant and was provided uncurated.

TCRbeta CDR3 regions were amplified from genomic DNA using the immunoSEQ Assay, a bias-controlled multiplex PCR. On the authors' methods: The number of nucleated cells in each sample was estimated from the amplification of reference gene primers within the assay. Sequence reads were collapsed and filtered to measure the absolute abundance of every unique TCRbeta CDR3 rearrangement. For each sample, productive Simpson clonality was calculated as the square root of Simpson's diversity index over productive rearrangements. TCRdb retrieved this table from immuneACCESS and kept in-frame rearrangements only. Not all clones are present; in checked studies, unresolved V genes account for under half, and no reason is known for the remainder. V, J and clone size reflect that table, while D and trimming were determined from the DNA. This sample comprises over 400,000 clones, roughly 90% of them detected only once. Roughly 1.4% of the sample is taken by the ten largest.

The receptor's source is a woman in her 30s with active or convalescent COVID-19. Sequencing was performed on peripheral blood. The rearranged chain carries TRBV19 and TRBJ1-5; the best D guess is TRBD1, with 5 bases matching. The bases read TGTGCCAGTAGTATCGCCAGGGATAGCAATCAGCCCCAGCATTTT. This yields the protein CASSIARDSNQPQHF.